The sequence of this TCR beta chain was determined in a study of T-cell reconstitution after alpha-beta-depleted transplantation in children. This clonotype was observed a handful of times. V gave up 0 bases and J gave up 1 base; unmatched junction bases: 5. CDR1 LGHNA and CDR2 YSLEER come from the germline V gene. This CDR3 contains 16 residues. Unique molecular identifiers were incorporated when the TCRbeta library was constructed. TCRdb redid the calling of the PCR reads with MiXCR, one entry per CDR3 protein. The sample has roughly 500,000 distinct CDR3 sequences; about an eighth are singletons. The chain links TRBV4-3 to TRBJ2-5, with 7 bases matching TRBD2. The sequencing here drew on PBMCs from the stem cell graft donor, taken from the stem cell graft. The sequence was collected from a human donor who donated a stem cell graft to a child with combined immunodeficiency. The CDR3 region is CASSQDWGGFQETQYF. The CDR3 nucleotides read TGCGCCAGCAGCCAAGATTGGGGGGGATTCCAAGAGACCCAGTACTTC.